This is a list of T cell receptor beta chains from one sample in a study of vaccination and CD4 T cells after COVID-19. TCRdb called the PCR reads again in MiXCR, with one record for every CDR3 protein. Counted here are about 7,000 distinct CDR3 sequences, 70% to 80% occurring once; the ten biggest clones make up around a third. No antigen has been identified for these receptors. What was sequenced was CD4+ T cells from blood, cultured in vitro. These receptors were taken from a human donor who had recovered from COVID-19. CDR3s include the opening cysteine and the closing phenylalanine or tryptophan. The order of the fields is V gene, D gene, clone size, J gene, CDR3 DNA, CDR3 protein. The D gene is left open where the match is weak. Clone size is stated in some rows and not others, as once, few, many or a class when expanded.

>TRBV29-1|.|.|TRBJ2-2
TGCAGCGTTGATGAGAACACCGGGGAGCTGTTTTTT
CSVDENTGELFF
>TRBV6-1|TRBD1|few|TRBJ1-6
TGTGCCACCAAATACGGTCGGGCAGGGGGCTTTGATAATTCACCCCTCCACTTT
CATKYGRAGGFDNSPLHF
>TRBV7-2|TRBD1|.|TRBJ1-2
TGTGCCAGCAGCCAACCGGGACAGGGATTGTCTGGCTACACCTTC
CASSQPGQGLSGYTF
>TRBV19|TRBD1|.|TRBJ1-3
TGTGCCAGTAGTCGATCAGGGGGGACGGCTGGAAACACCATATATTTT
CASSRSGGTAGNTIYF
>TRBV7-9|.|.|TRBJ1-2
TGTGCCAGCAGTTCGTATCGGGAGGGCTATGGCTACACCTTC
CASSSYREGYGYTF
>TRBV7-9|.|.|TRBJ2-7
TGTGACAGCAGTCCCGAGGGATACTACGAGCAGTACTTC
CDSSPEGYYEQYF
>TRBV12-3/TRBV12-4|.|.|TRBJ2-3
TGTGCCAGCGAGTTTCGAGGGTCCGATACGCAGTATTTT
CASEFRGSDTQYF
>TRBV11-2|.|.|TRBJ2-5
TGTGCCAGCAGCACCGGGACAAAGTACCAAGAGACCCAGTACTTC
CASSTGTKYQETQYF
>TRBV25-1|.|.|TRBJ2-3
TGTGCCAGCAGTGAATGGAGGGACAGCACAGATACGCAGTATTTT
CASSEWRDSTDTQYF
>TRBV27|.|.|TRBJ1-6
TGTGCCAGCAGTATTGAGGTTGGATCACCCCTCCACTTT
CASSIEVGSPLHF
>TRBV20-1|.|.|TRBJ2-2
TGCAGTGCTAGACCCCCGGGGGTAGGAAACACCGGGGAGCTGTTTTTT
CSARPPGVGNTGELFF
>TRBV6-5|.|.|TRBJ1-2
TGTGCCAGCAGTTCAGCGTTCGGACAGTCCTATGGCTACACCTTC
CASSSAFGQSYGYTF
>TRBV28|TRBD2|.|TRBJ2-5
TGTGCCAGCAGTTTCGGGGGGGCAGGAGGGGAGACCCAGTACTTC
CASSFGGAGGETQYF
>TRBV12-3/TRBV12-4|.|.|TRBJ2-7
TGTGCCAGCAGTCCGGAGGGTCACGAGCAGTACTTC
CASSPEGHEQYF
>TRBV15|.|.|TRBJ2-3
TGTGCCACCAGCGCAGGGACTTTAACGACTAGCACAGATACGCAGTATTTT
CATSAGTLTTSTDTQYF
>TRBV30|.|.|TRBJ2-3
TGTCTGGGGGCGTCGGGAAACACAGATACGCAGTATTTT
CLGASGNTDTQYF
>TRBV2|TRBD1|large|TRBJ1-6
TGTGCCAGCAGCATGACAGGGGATAGGTCACCCCTCCACTTT
CASSMTGDRSPLHF
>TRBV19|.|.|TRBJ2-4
TGTGCCAGTAGTATAGGAGAGGGAAGGGCTGGTAACATTCAGTACTTC
CASSIGEGRAGNIQYF
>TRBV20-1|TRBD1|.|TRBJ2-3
TGCAGTGCTAGCCCCGGGACAGGGAGGACAGATACGCAGTATTTT
CSASPGTGRTDTQYF
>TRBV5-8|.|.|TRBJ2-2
TGTGCCAGCAGCTTAGTACGGCGTGGCACCGGGGAGCTGTTTTTT
CASSLVRRGTGELFF